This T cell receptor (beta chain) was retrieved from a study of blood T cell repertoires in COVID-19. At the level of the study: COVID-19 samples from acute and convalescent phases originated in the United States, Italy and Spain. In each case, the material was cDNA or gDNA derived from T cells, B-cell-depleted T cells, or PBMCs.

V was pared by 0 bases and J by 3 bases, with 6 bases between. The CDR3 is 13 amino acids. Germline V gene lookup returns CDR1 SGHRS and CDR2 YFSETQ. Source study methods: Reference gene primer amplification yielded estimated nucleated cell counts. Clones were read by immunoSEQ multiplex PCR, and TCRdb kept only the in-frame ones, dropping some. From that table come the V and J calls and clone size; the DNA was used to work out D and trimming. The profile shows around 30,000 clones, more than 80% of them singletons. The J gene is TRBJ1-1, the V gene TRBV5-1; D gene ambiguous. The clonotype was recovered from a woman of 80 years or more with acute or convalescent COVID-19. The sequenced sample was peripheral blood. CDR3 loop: CASSLAGYTEAFF. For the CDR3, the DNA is TGCGCCAGCAGCTTGGCGGGGTACACTGAAGCTTTCTTT.